This is a list of T cell receptor beta chains from one sample in a study of T cells in Graves' hyperthyroidism and ophthalmopathy. In TCRdb, the multiplex PCR reads were re-called with MiXCR into one record per CDR3 protein. The table lists roughly 250,000 distinct CDR3 sequences, roughly 22% of them singletons, with around two thirds in the top ten. The sequenced material came from blood. All receptors derive from a man aged 30 to 45 with Graves' ophthalmopathy. Both conserved end residues are part of each CDR3. A D gene is named only where the DNA matches it firmly. Clone size, where shown, is once, few, many, or a class for clones that have expanded.

TRBV29-1,TRBJ2-3,few,TRBD2,TGCAGCGTTGAAGTTCGGGGACTAGCGGGAGGGTCAGATACGCAGTATTTT,CSVEVRGLAGGSDTQYF
TRBV28,TRBJ2-1,many,NA,TGTGCCAGCAGTTCGGTACTATTCTCCTACAATGAGCAGTTCTTC,CASSSVLFSYNEQFF
TRBV5-6,TRBJ1-1,many,NA,TGTGCCAGCAGCTACCACAGGGTGGGTACTGAAGCTTTCTTT,CASSYHRVGTEAFF
TRBV7-2,TRBJ2-2,NA,TRBD2,TGTGCCAGCAGCATCCGGACTAGCTACACCGGGGAGCTGTTTTTT,CASSIRTSYTGELFF
TRBV11-3,TRBJ2-2,NA,NA,TGTGCCAGCAGCCTCCGCCCAGGCGCTAACACCGGGGAGCTGTTTTTT,CASSLRPGANTGELFF
TRBV18,TRBJ1-1,NA,TRBD1,TGTGCCAGCTCAGCGGGACAGCTCAACACTGAAGCTTTCTTT,CASSAGQLNTEAFF
TRBV5-1,TRBJ2-1,NA,NA,TGCGCCAGCAGCTTGGGAGGGGTGGTTGAGCAGTTCTTC,CASSLGGVVEQFF
TRBV5-1,TRBJ2-1,many,TRBD1,TGCGCCAGCCACAGGACAGGGGGTAGCAATGAGCAGTTCTTC,CASHRTGGSNEQFF
TRBV28,TRBJ1-1,NA,NA,TGTGCCAGCAGTTTAAGTGGCAGGGAAGCTTTCTTT,CASSLSGREAFF
TRBV7-2,TRBJ2-1,once,TRBD1,TGTGCCAGCAGCCACCGGGACAGGGAATACAATGAGCAGTTCTTC,CASSHRDREYNEQFF
TRBV5-1,TRBJ1-4,NA,NA,TGCGCCAGCAGCCCAGAGACCCTCCGTCGTGAAAAACTGTTTTTT,CASSPETLRREKLFF
TRBV30,TRBJ1-1,NA,NA,TGTGCCTGGAGTGTTGGTCGAGGGGCTTTCTTT,CAWSVGRGAFF
TRBV12-3/TRBV12-4,TRBJ2-7,few,TRBD2,TGTGCCAGCAGTTCGGGGGGGGGGGGCCCCGAGCAGTACTTC,CASSSGGGGPEQYF
TRBV11-2,TRBJ2-1,many,TRBD2,TGTGCCAGCAGGCACGAAGCGGGAGGTTCGGGGATTGAGCAGTTCTTC,CASRHEAGGSGIEQFF
TRBV5-4,TRBJ2-5,once,NA,TGTGCCAGCAGCTCCGGGACAACCCAAGAGACCCAGTACTTC,CASSSGTTQETQYF
TRBV6-1,TRBJ1-6,few,NA,TGTGCCAGCAGTGAAAATTTGTCGGGGGCGGCAAGTTCACCCCTCCACTTT,CASSENLSGAASSPLHF
TRBV28,TRBJ2-1,NA,TRBD2,TGTGCCAGCCGCGCCCGTGAGCGGGAGGTCTACAATGAGCAGTTCTTC,CASRAREREVYNEQFF
TRBV5-1,TRBJ1-6,NA,TRBD1,TGCGCCAGCAGCCAAGGACAGGGGATGGGCTCACCCCTCCACTTT,CASSQGQGMGSPLHF
TRBV20-1,TRBJ2-1,many,TRBD1,TGCAGTGCCCTAAATGACAGGGGATCTTACAATGAGCAGTTCTTC,CSALNDRGSYNEQFF
TRBV6-1,TRBJ2-5,few,TRBD1,TGTGCCAGCAGGAACAGGGGCGCAGAGACCCAGTACTTC,CASRNRGAETQYF
TRBV4-1,TRBJ1-5,NA,NA,TGCGCCAGCAGCCAAATACAGATCAATCAGCCCCAGCATTTT,CASSQIQINQPQHF
TRBV9,TRBJ2-3,NA,NA,TGTGCCAGCAGCGCCACTGGGGTCAGGGGAGGAGGAACGCAGTATTTT,CASSATGVRGGGTQYF
TRBV12-3/TRBV12-4,TRBJ1-6,NA,TRBD1,TGTGCCAGCAAACAATGGGACAGGAATAATTCACCCCTCCACTTT,CASKQWDRNNSPLHF
TRBV5-1,TRBJ2-5,NA,TRBD2,TGCGCCAGCAGCTTCGGGACTAGCGGGAGGGCCGGGACCCAGTACTTC,CASSFGTSGRAGTQYF
TRBV28,TRBJ1-5,NA,NA,TGTGCCAGCAGTTTCTGGGACCGAGATCAGCCCCAGCATTTT,CASSFWDRDQPQHF
TRBV12-3/TRBV12-4,TRBJ2-7,many,TRBD2,TGTGCCAGCAGTTTAGGTCGGGAGGGCCGGAGCTACGAGCAGTACTTC,CASSLGREGRSYEQYF
TRBV29-1,TRBJ1-3,few,NA,TGCAGCGTTGAGAACGGAAACACCATATATTTT,CSVENGNTIYF
TRBV9,TRBJ1-1,few,NA,TGTGCCAGCAGCGCCCACCCGGGATCCGAAGCTTTCTTT,CASSAHPGSEAFF
TRBV28,TRBJ2-4,few,NA,TGTGCCAGCAATATTGGGCGCGGGAAAGCGGCGCTAGCCAAAAACATTCAGTACTTC,CASNIGRGKAALAKNIQYF
TRBV12-3/TRBV12-4,TRBJ2-7,NA,NA,TGTGCCAGCAGGGTCACAGGGATTGACGAGCAGTACTTC,CASRVTGIDEQYF
TRBV30,TRBJ1-3,NA,NA,TGTGCCTGGAGTGCGGGAAGCTCTGGAAACACCATATATTTT,CAWSAGSSGNTIYF
TRBV4-2,TRBJ1-5,NA,NA,TGTGCCAGCAGCCAAGAAGCAGGGATTTTACAGCCCCAGCATTTT,CASSQEAGILQPQHF
TRBV28,TRBJ2-3,NA,NA,TGTGCCAGCAGTTTAGTATCCAGCACAGATACGCAGTATTTT,CASSLVSSTDTQYF
TRBV7-6,TRBJ1-4,NA,TRBD1,TGTGCCAGCAGCTTGGACAGGGGATTTGAAAAACTGTTTTTT,CASSLDRGFEKLFF
TRBV20-1,TRBJ1-5,many,TRBD1,TGCAGTGCTGCGCGGGACAGGGGCAATCAGCCCCAGCATTTT,CSAARDRGNQPQHF
TRBV30,TRBJ2-2,few,TRBD2,TGTGCCTGGAGGCCGGGACTAGCGTACACCGGGGAGCTGTTTTTT,CAWRPGLAYTGELFF
TRBV20-1,TRBJ2-2,NA,NA,TGCAGTGCTAGAGATGGGAACACCGGGGAGCTGTTTTTT,CSARDGNTGELFF
TRBV2,TRBJ2-1,many,TRBD2,TGTGCCAGCAGTGATGATAGCGGGAGGGCGAATGAGCAGTTCTTC,CASSDDSGRANEQFF
TRBV5-1,TRBJ2-3,many,NA,TGCGCCAGCAGCCCCTGGACGGGAACAGATACGCAGTATTTT,CASSPWTGTDTQYF
TRBV28,TRBJ2-7,few,NA,TGTCCCCCCAGAGGGGGAGGGTCCTACGAGCAGTACTTC,CPPRGGGSYEQYF
TRBV20-1,TRBJ2-7,few,NA,TGCAGTGCAGCATCGGGACAATCCTACGAGCAGTACTTC,CSAASGQSYEQYF
TRBV11-2,TRBJ2-5,many,NA,TGTGCCAGCAGCCTTCGAGGTAGCGGTTCTGAAGGGGAGACCCAGTACTTC,CASSLRGSGSEGETQYF
TRBV12-3/TRBV12-4,TRBJ2-1,few,NA,TGTGCCAGCATGCCCCCCGGGAGACGGAACAATGAGCAGTTCTTC,CASMPPGRRNNEQFF
TRBV18,TRBJ2-1,NA,NA,TGTGCCAGCTCACGAAATTTAGGCAATGAGCAGTTCTTC,CASSRNLGNEQFF
TRBV2,TRBJ1-2,many,NA,TGTGCCAGCAGTGTACAGGCGGGAGCTAACTATGGCTACACCTTC,CASSVQAGANYGYTF
TRBV6-1,TRBJ2-3,NA,TRBD2,TGTGCCAGCAGTGGAGGAGGAGCGGGGGAGGATACGCAGTATTTT,CASSGGGAGEDTQYF
TRBV5-5,TRBJ2-7,many,TRBD1,TGTGCCAGCAGCTCAGGACCGACAGGGGCCTCCTACGAGCAGTACTTC,CASSSGPTGASYEQYF
TRBV5-1,TRBJ2-7,many,NA,TGCGCCAGCAGCCTGACAGCTACCTACGAGCAGTACTTC,CASSLTATYEQYF
TRBV3-1,TRBJ1-2,many,NA,TGTGCCAGCAGCCAAGACGCGAGTGTCGTGGGTGGCTACACCTTC,CASSQDASVVGGYTF
TRBV6-1,TRBJ2-3,NA,TRBD2,TGTGCCAGCAGTGAGCAAAGCGGGAGTTATACGCAGTATTTT,CASSEQSGSYTQYF
TRBV11-2,TRBJ1-2,many,NA,TGTGCCAGCACTCGAGAGGGGGTCTATGGCTACACCTTC,CASTREGVYGYTF
TRBV5-5,TRBJ2-6,NA,TRBD2,TGTGCCAGCAGCTCAGGACTAGCGGTGAGCTCTGGGGCCAACGTCCTGACTTTC,CASSSGLAVSSGANVLTF
TRBV20-1,TRBJ2-7,many,NA,TGCAGTGCTAGATGGCGGACCGGGTACGAGCAGTACTTC,CSARWRTGYEQYF
TRBV11-3,TRBJ2-1,NA,TRBD1,TGTGCCAGCGGGGCAGGGGGCGGTTACAATGAGCAGTTCTTC,CASGAGGGYNEQFF
TRBV10-3,TRBJ1-1,NA,NA,TGTGCCATCAGGCCTGGGAACACTGAAGCTTTCTTT,CAIRPGNTEAFF
TRBV14,TRBJ1-1,NA,NA,TGTGCCAGCAGCCAGGGAGGTGAAGCTTTCTTT,CASSQGGEAFF
TRBV29-1,TRBJ2-4,few,TRBD2,TGCAGCGCCTCGGGACTAGCGGGAGTCGTGCAAAACATTCAGTACTTC,CSASGLAGVVQNIQYF
TRBV27,TRBJ1-1,few,TRBD1,TGTGCCAGCAGTTTATCGGACAGGGGATCGGCTTTCTTT,CASSLSDRGSAFF